Presented here are 27 T cell receptor beta chains from one specimen sequenced in a study of PD-L1 blockade in urothelial cancer. As for time point: pretreatment peripheral blood. Generated by immunoSEQ multiplex PCR, the TCRdb table keeps only in-frame clones and is missing some. The sample holds 95,000 to 100,000 clones, around 86% seen once. The input for sequencing was PBMCs, taken around atezolizumab (anti-PD-L1) treatment. The receptors were sampled from a man aged 55 to 70 with urothelial cancer.

V gene TRBV6-1 combines with J gene TRBJ2-1; 14 bases agree with TRBD2. The CDR3 loop spans 14 amino acids. Germline V gene lookup returns CDR1 MNHNS and CDR2 SASEGT. After removal of 9 bases from V and 7 bases from J, the junction contained 5 bases not matched to a gene. CDR3 amino acids: CASGLAGGGNEQFF. CDR3 sequence (DNA): TGTGCCAGTGGACTAGCGGGGGGAGGGAATGAGCAGTTCTTC.

This chain uses TRBV9 with TRBJ1-1; 7 bases map to TRBD1. V shed 0 bases, J shed 1 base, and the junction held 9 bases outside the gene matches. Germline assignment: CDR1 SGDLS and CDR2 YYNGEE. This CDR3 spans 17 amino acids. CDR3: CASSVGSTGTPNTEAFF. As DNA, the CDR3 is TGTGCCAGCAGCGTAGGGTCGACAGGGACCCCGAACACTGAAGCTTTCTTT.

A single count supports this clone. This chain's CDR3 is CASSPQTASNTEAFF. The CDR3 DNA is TGTGCCAGCTCACCACAGACAGCTTCGAACACTGAAGCTTTCTTT. The V and J genes are TRBV18 and TRBJ1-1, with D possibly being TRBD1 (5 bases). V was trimmed by 1 base and J by 1 base, leaving 10 bases between them. This CDR3 has 15 amino acids. CDR1 is KGHSH and CDR2 is LQKENI in the germline V gene. Together with reference TRBV18 and TRBJ1-1, the CDR3 gives the full variable domain: NAGVMQNPRHLVRRRGQEARLRCSPMKGHSHVYWYRQLPEEGLKFMVYLQKENIIDESGMPKERFSAEFPKEGPSILRIQQVVRGDSAAYFCASSPQTASNTEAFFGQGTRLTVV.

V gene TRBV19 combines with J gene TRBJ2-2; D may be TRBD1 (5 bases). Germline loops: CDR1 LNHDA, CDR2 SQIVND (reference sequence). The CDR3 totals 13 residues. Deletions cut 5 bases from V and 7 bases from J, with 11 bases between. CDR3 nucleotides: TGTGCCAGTAGTGGTGGGGCCGACGGGGAGCTGTTTTTT. This gives the protein CASSGGADGELFF.

This sequence joins TRBV4-2 and TRBJ2-3; 7 bases match TRBD1. The CDR3 consists of 19 residues. Germline V gene sequence: CDR1 LGHNA, CDR2 YNFKEQ. Trimming took 4 bases from V and 8 from J; bases not matched to a gene: 24. The CDR3 bases are TGTGCCAGCAGCCGAGGGCTGGGGCCGGCGGCGGAGCCAGGGGGTACGCAGTATTTT. Its translation is CASSRGLGPAAEPGGTQYF.

This clone has a handful of counts. The V and J genes are TRBV5-1 and TRBJ1-2, with TRBD1 matching over 10 bases. This CDR3 has 16 amino acids. Germline V gene sequence: CDR1 SGHRS, CDR2 YFSETQ. The junction had 6 bases not matched to a gene; V was cut back by 2 bases and J by 2 bases. The DNA of the CDR3 is TGCGCCAGCAGCTTTTGGGGGACAGGGGCGAACTATGGCTACACCTTC. Translating it yields CASSFWGTGANYGYTF.

The V and J genes are TRBV2 and TRBJ2-5; 8 bases map to TRBD1. The CDR3 extends over 15 amino acids. The V and J ends lost 0 bases and 5 bases, in that order; junction bases with no gene match: 5. Germline CDR1 SNHLY, CDR2 FYNNEI. CDR3 in amino acids: CASSEAGQGQETQYF. The CDR3 coding sequence is TGTGCCAGCAGTGAAGCCGGACAGGGCCAGGAGACCCAGTACTTC.

The V gene is TRBV19, the J gene TRBJ2-2, with a possible D match to TRBD1 (6 bases). V was trimmed by 7 bases and J by 1 base, leaving 16 bases between them. The CDR3 has 16 residues. Germline values: CDR1 LNHDA, CDR2 SQIVND (reference sequence). The CDR3 DNA reads TGTGCCAGTAAAGAGATGGGGGCCCTGAACACCGGGGAGCTGTTTTTT. It encodes CASKEMGALNTGELFF.

The chain links TRBV11-3 to TRBJ1-2; 8 positions match TRBD1. Per the germline V gene, CDR1 is SGHNT and CDR2 is YENEEA. V dropped 2 bases and J dropped 5; count of bases not matched to a gene: 4. The CDR3 is 14 amino acids. CDR3 loop: CASSLFQGAYGYTF. The DNA of the CDR3 is TGTGCCAGCAGCTTATTCCAGGGGGCTTATGGCTACACCTTC.

This sequence joins TRBV2 and TRBJ1-1, with D hard to call. Trimming pared 6 bases from V and 10 bases from J, leaving 24 bases between. The germline CDR1 and CDR2 sequences are SNHLY and FYNNEI. The CDR3 is 15 amino acids. The CDR3, as DNA: TGTGCCAGCAGGGAGGGTGGAGGACCCCGATCTGGAGCTTTCTTT. Translation gives CASREGGGPRSGAFF.

The gene calls are TRBV2 and TRBJ2-5; 15 bases line up with TRBD2. Germline CDR1 reads SNHLY; CDR2 reads FYNNEI. The junction had 6 bases not matched to a gene; V was cut back by 6 bases and J by 1 base. The CDR3 contains 17 residues. The CDR3 coding sequence is TGTGCCAGCAGCTACGGACTAGCGGGGGGGAGCCAAGAGACCCAGTACTTC. This gives the protein CASSYGLAGGSQETQYF.

The table lists this clone with a few counts. The rearrangement links TRBV5-8 to TRBJ2-7, with D maybe TRBD1 (6 bases). Per the germline V gene, CDR1 is SGHTS and CDR2 is YDEGEE. V shed 2 bases and J shed 3 bases, with 12 bases lying between them. The CDR3 loop spans 14 amino acids. CDR3 nucleotides: TGTGCCAGCAGCTTAGGCTGGACAGACTACGAGCAGTACTTC. It is translated as CASSLGWTDYEQYF.

The J gene is TRBJ1-4, the V gene TRBV5-1; 9 bases are shared with TRBD1. The CDR3 runs to 13 residues. Germline CDR1 SGHRS, CDR2 YFSETQ. Trimming took 4 bases from V and 7 from J; bases not matched to a gene: 2. CDR3 region: CASSRGQGEKLFF. CDR3 DNA: TGCGCCAGCAGCCGGGGACAGGGTGAAAAACTGTTTTTT.

This sequence joins TRBV11-3 and TRBJ2-7; D remains ambiguous. Trimming took 5 bases from V and 0 from J, leaving 14 bases between them. The germline gives CDR1 SGHNT, CDR2 YENEEA. This CDR3 has 15 amino acids. The CDR3, as DNA: TGTGCCAGCAGCGTAGCCTGGAGCCCCTCCTACGAGCAGTACTTC. Its translation: CASSVAWSPSYEQYF.

The J gene is TRBJ1-3, the V gene TRBV19; 11 nucleotides line up with TRBD1. Germline CDR1 is LNHDA and CDR2 is SQIVND (reference sequence). The CDR3 length is 16 residues. Trimming took 10 bases from V and 0 from J; bases not matched to a gene: 8. DNA for the CDR3: TGTGCCACCTCGAGGGACAGGGGGTCCTCTGGAAACACCATATATTTT. Encoded protein: CATSRDRGSSGNTIYF.

CDR3 amino acids: CASRSDRVDQGTQYF. The CDR3 coding sequence is TGTGCCAGCAGGTCGGACAGGGTAGACCAGGGGACCCAGTACTTC. The chain uses TRBV7-8 and TRBJ2-5; 8 bases are a match to TRBD1. Germline V gene lookup returns CDR1 SGHVS and CDR2 FQNEAQ. The V and J ends lost 6 bases and 7 bases, in that order; junction bases with no gene match: 13. This CDR3 comprises 15 residues.

The V call is TRBV5-1, the J call TRBJ2-7; 12 bases match TRBD2. Germline loops: CDR1 SGHRS, CDR2 YFSETQ. V lost 0 bases and J lost 3; bases outside the gene matches: 10. The CDR3 has 18 residues. The CDR3 nucleotides are TGCGCCAGCAGCTTGGGGCCCCTAGCGGGAGGGATGGACTACGAGCAGTACTTC. It encodes CASSLGPLAGGMDYEQYF.

The J gene is TRBJ2-1, the V gene TRBV6-5; the match to TRBD2 covers 11 bases. This CDR3 contains 15 residues. The junction had 4 bases not matched to a gene; V was cut back by 2 bases and J by 7 bases. Germline CDR1 reads MNHEY; CDR2 reads SVGAGI. The CDR3, as DNA: TGTGCCAGCAGTTACATGTCTAGCGGGAGGAATGAGCAGTTCTTC. Translated: CASSYMSSGRNEQFF.

The chain carries TRBV5-1 and TRBJ2-7; weak D call: TRBD2 (6 bases). The CDR3 covers 12 residues. Trimming stripped 7 bases from V and 7 bases from J, with 15 bases between. Germline CDR1 and CDR2: SGHRS and YFSETQ. The CDR3 sequence: CASAREFGEQYF. Written as DNA, the CDR3 is TGCGCCAGCGCACGGGAGTTCGGAGAGCAGTACTTC. Filled out from reference TRBV5-1 and TRBJ2-7, the complete variable domain reads KAGVTQTPRYLIKTRGQQVTLSCSPISGHRSVSWYQQTPGQGLQFLFEYFSETQRNKGNFPGRFSGRQFSNSRSEMNVSTLELGDSALYLCASAREFGEQYFGPGTRLTVT.

The chain is built from TRBV6-6 and TRBJ2-7; 10 bases fit TRBD2. Germline CDR1 MNHNY, CDR2 SVGAGI (reference sequence). The CDR3 has 16 residues. Trimming took 4 bases from V and 6 from J; bases not matched to a gene: 12. CDR3 sequence reads: CASSFPLAGLTGEQYF. The CDR3 region has the DNA TGTGCCAGCAGTTTCCCACTAGCGGGATTAACGGGCGAGCAGTACTTC.

Comment on this clone: An end of the junction does not agree with germline; a read error may underlie this. The chain carries TRBV19 and TRBJ1-1, with a weak D call TRBD1 (5 bases). Per the germline V gene, CDR1 is LNHDA and CDR2 is SQIVND (reference sequence). The length of the CDR3 is 13 residues. CDR3 in DNA: TGTGCCAGTAGTTTAGACAGATACACTGAAGCTTTCTTT. The encoded protein is CASSLDRYTEAFF. The complete variable domain, with remaining parts taken from reference TRBV19 and TRBJ1-1, reads DGGITQSPKYLFRKEGQNVTLSCEQNLNHDAMYWYRQDPGQGLRLIYYSQIVNDFQKGDIAEGYSVSREKKESFPLTVTSAQKNPTAFYLCASSLDRYTEAFFGQGTRLTVV.

The rearrangement links TRBV18 to TRBJ2-7; a weak D match, TRBD2 (7 bases). Trimming removed 3 bases at V and 2 bases at J, with 14 bases between. The CDR3 consists of 15 residues. The germline V gene has CDR1 KGHSH and CDR2 LQKENI. In DNA form, the CDR3 reads TGTGCCAGCTCACCCTCTAGGGGGGGGGCCTACGAGCAGTACTTC. Translated: CASSPSRGGAYEQYF. The complete variable domain, with remaining parts taken from reference TRBV18 and TRBJ2-7, reads NAGVMQNPRHLVRRRGQEARLRCSPMKGHSHVYWYRQLPEEGLKFMVYLQKENIIDESGMPKERFSAEFPKEGPSILRIQQVVRGDSAAYFCASSPSRGGAYEQYFGPGTRLTVT.

This clone came up once. The chain recombines TRBV6-1 with TRBJ1-4; 7 nucleotides agree with TRBD1. CDR1 and CDR2 from the germline V gene are MNHNS and SASEGT. After removal of 7 bases from V and 5 bases from J, the junction contained 7 bases not matched to a gene. CDR3 length: 14 residues. CDR3 in DNA: TGTGCCAGCAACAAAGGGACAGAGAATGAAAAACTGTTTTTT. Translation gives CASNKGTENEKLFF.

The chain joins TRBV19 to TRBJ1-5, with 9 bases that match TRBD1. V lost 5 bases to trimming and J lost 6 bases; unmatched junction nucleotides: 5. Germline V gene data show CDR1 as LNHDA and CDR2 as SQIVND (reference sequence). The CDR3 length is 14 residues. The CDR3 DNA reads as TGTGCCAGTAGTGCCAGGGACAGGGTTCAGCCCCAGCATTTT. Translating gives CASSARDRVQPQHF.

This clone was seen a few times. The chain couples TRBV5-4 to TRBJ2-7; TRBD1 matches 7 bases. The CDR3 is 14 residues long. Trimming took 0 bases from V and 2 from J; bases not matched to a gene: 2. Germline loops: CDR1 SGHNT, CDR2 YYREEE (reference sequence). CDR3 DNA: TGTGCCAGCAGCTTGGGGGGACAGCCCTACGAGCAGTACTTC. Translated: CASSLGGQPYEQYF.

The rearrangement joins TRBV5-4 to TRBJ2-3; D may be TRBD2 (6 bases). The CDR3 contains 14 residues. With 4 bases removed from V and 1 base from J, the gap between germline ends came to 10 bases. Germline CDR1 reads SGHNT; CDR2 reads YYREEE (reference sequence). The CDR3 region has the DNA TGTGCCAGCAGCCCGCGGGGTGGCACAGATACGCAGTATTTT. Translating it yields CASSPRGGTDTQYF.

CDR3: CASSRRTGGLQSRGYTF. The CDR3 DNA follows: TGTGCCAGCAGCCGGAGGACAGGGGGGCTGCAATCTCGAGGCTACACCTTC. The chain employs TRBV5-4 and TRBJ1-2; 10 bases are shared with TRBD1. Per germline, CDR1 SGHNT and CDR2 YYREEE (reference sequence). The CDR3 spans 17 residues. After removal of 4 bases from V and 8 bases from J, the junction contained 17 bases not matched to a gene.